The 22 T cell receptor beta chains below were found in one sample sequenced in a study of shared T cell receptors in the human thymus. TCRdb keeps only in-frame clones here, not all; method: immunoSEQ multiplex PCR. This sample has some 760,000 clones, with approximately 83% found just once. These sequences were also reported in another study, on human thymus T cells.

The sample comprised thymocytes. The receptors were sampled from a girl less than two years old with a congenital heart defect.

This sequence joins TRBV29-1 and TRBJ2-3; no clear D gene. V gave up 7 bases and J gave up 0 bases, with 11 bases separating them. The CDR3 is 13 residues long. Germline CDR1 is SQVTM and CDR2 is ANQGSEA. The DNA of the CDR3 is TGCAGCGCCAGTTGTCCTAGCACAGATACGCAGTATTTT. This translates into CSASCPSTDTQYF.

The chain has TRBV6-4 and TRBJ1-6; D gene unclear. Trimming cost V 3 bases and J 10 bases, with 13 bases left between them. This CDR3 contains 14 residues. The germline V gene has CDR1 MRHNA and CDR2 SNTAGT. CDR3 coding DNA: TGTGCCAGCAGTGATCTAGGATTTCGATCACCCCTCCACTTT. As protein: CASSDLGFRSPLHF.

V and J are TRBV18 and TRBJ2-7; the match to TRBD1 covers 7 bases. The germline V gene has CDR1 KGHSH and CDR2 LQKENI. Trimming at V came to 6 bases and at J to 2 bases, leaving 7 bases not matched to a gene. CDR3 length: 14 amino acids. The chain's CDR3 is CASSPRDSTYEQYF. Here the CDR3 DNA reads TGTGCCAGCTCGCCCCGGGACAGTACCTACGAGCAGTACTTC.

The V and J genes are TRBV28 and TRBJ2-2; D may be TRBD1 (5 bases). The CDR3 consists of 17 residues. CDR1 MDHEN and CDR2 SYDVKM come from the germline V gene. The V and J ends lost 3 bases and 1 base respectively, with 15 bases between them. CDR3 sequence reads: CASSFLPRQKNTGELFF. The CDR3 DNA is TGTGCCAGCAGTTTTCTTCCAAGACAGAAGAACACCGGGGAGCTGTTTTTT. Looking up the rest from reference TRBV28 and TRBJ2-2 gives the full variable domain: DVKVTQSSRYLVKRTGEKVFLECVQDMDHENMFWYRQDPGLGLRLIYFSYDVKMKEKGDIPEGYSVSREKKERFSLILESASTNQTSMYLCASSFLPRQKNTGELFFGEGSRLTVL.

The chain recombines TRBV12-5 with TRBJ2-1; 9 bases fit TRBD2. There are 17 residues in the CDR3. From germline, CDR1 is LGHNT and CDR2 FRNRAP. V was clipped by 3 bases and J by 6 bases; unmatched bases: 12. CDR3 in amino acids: CASGFILGSGGGNEQFF. The CDR3 region has the DNA TGTGCTAGTGGTTTTATTCTGGGTAGCGGGGGTGGCAATGAGCAGTTCTTC. The whole variable domain, filled in from reference TRBV12-5 and TRBJ2-1, reads DARVTQTPRHKVTEMGQEVTMRCQPILGHNTVFWYRQTMMQGLELLAYFRNRAPLDDSGMPKDRFSAEMPDATLATLKIQPSEPRDSAVYFCASGFILGSGGGNEQFFGPGTRLTVL.

CDR3 sequence (DNA): TGTGCCACTCATCAAGGGACAGGGGCTTCCTCGGACTATGGCTACACCTTC. It translates to CATHQGTGASSDYGYTF. The V and J genes are TRBV5-5 and TRBJ1-2, with 10 bases lining up with TRBD1. The CDR3 length is 17 residues. Germline V CDR1 and CDR2: SGHKS, YYEKEE (reference sequence). Trimming cost V 9 bases and J 3 bases; bases outside gene matches: 17.

The chain links TRBV12-5 to TRBJ1-1; TRBD1 matches 7 bases. The V segment lost 6 bases and the J segment 7 bases; nucleotides outside the gene matches: 20. This CDR3 comprises 17 residues. Germline lookup yields CDR1 LGHNT and CDR2 FRNRAP. The CDR3 here is CASGQASKQGSYYEAFF. For the CDR3, the DNA is TGTGCTAGTGGCCAAGCGAGTAAACAGGGGAGCTACTATGAAGCTTTCTTT.

The V call is TRBV4-3, the J call TRBJ1-4; D is unclear. The ends were cut back, 0 bases at V and 6 bases at J, with 14 bases in the middle. The CDR3 runs to 16 residues. Germline assignment: CDR1 LGHNA and CDR2 YSLEER. DNA for the CDR3: TGCGCCAGCAGCCAAGAAAGTAGAACAGTAGATGAAAAACTGTTTTTT. Its translation: CASSQESRTVDEKLFF.

This chain connects TRBV12-5 to TRBJ1-1; possibly TRBD1 for D (6 bases). The V end lost 6 bases, the J end lost 7 bases, and 18 bases lay between the germline ends. The CDR3 loop spans 14 amino acids. Germline V gene sequence: CDR1 LGHNT, CDR2 FRNRAP. CDR3 coding DNA: TGTGCTAGTGGCCAACACCCAACAGGGCTTGAAGCTTTCTTT. Translated: CASGQHPTGLEAFF.

This clone was counted once. V usage is TRBV6-6 and J usage is TRBJ2-3; 7 bases agree with TRBD2. Germline V gives CDR1 MNHNY, CDR2 SVGAGI (reference sequence). This CDR3 is built from 16 residues. Unmatched junction bases numbered 12, after V lost 4 bases and J lost 5 bases. The CDR3 DNA reads as TGTGCCAGCAGTTTACCACGGGGACTATCCCGAGATACGCAGTATTTT. Encoded protein: CASSLPRGLSRDTQYF.

The gene calls are TRBV11-2 and TRBJ2-3; D is possibly TRBD2 (7 bases). V was shortened by 6 bases and J by 2 bases, with 18 bases between the two germline ends. Germline CDR1 is SGHAT and CDR2 is FQNNGV. The length of the CDR3 is 16 residues. The DNA of the CDR3 is TGTGCCAGCAGGGAAGGGGGGGAGTTTCTCACAGATACGCAGTATTTT. Residues: CASREGGEFLTDTQYF.

V usage is TRBV29-1 and J usage is TRBJ2-3; 8 bases align to TRBD2. Germline-derived CDR1 and CDR2 are SQVTM and ANQGSEA. This CDR3 region has 14 residues. Losses at the gene ends were 8 bases for V and 3 bases for J; bases not matched to a gene: 10. The CDR3 spells CSSPLSGGTDTQYF. CDR3 DNA sequence: TGCAGCTCGCCCCTAAGCGGGGGAACAGATACGCAGTATTTT.

Of note for this clone: A junction end diverges from the germline sequence, so it may reflect a read error. The chain links TRBV5-1 to TRBJ2-2, with TRBD1 matching 8 bases. CDR1 SGHRS and CDR2 YFSETQ come from the germline V gene. This CDR3 spans 15 amino acids. For the CDR3, the DNA is TGCGCCAGCAGCTTGCGACAGGGGAACACCGGGGAGCTGCTTTTT. As protein: CASSLRQGNTGELLF.

V and J are TRBV27 and TRBJ2-5, with 10 bases identical to TRBD2. In germline, CDR1 is MNHEY, CDR2 SMNVEV (reference sequence). The CDR3 length is 19 residues. V was pared by 0 bases and J by 5 bases, with 15 bases of the junction left unmatched. The CDR3, as DNA: TGTGCCAGCAGTTTATCGAGACCTAGCGGGGGCCGAACCGGGGAGACCCAGTACTTC. Its translation: CASSLSRPSGGRTGETQYF.

The chain uses TRBV7-2 and TRBJ2-3; a weak D match, TRBD2 (6 bases). Germline values: CDR1 SGHTA, CDR2 FQGNSA. This CDR3 has 15 residues. V was pared by 1 base and J by 1 base, with 9 bases between. The CDR3 loop reads CASSLGRARTDTQYF. The CDR3 DNA sequence: TGTGCCAGCAGCTTAGGGAGGGCCCGCACAGATACGCAGTATTTT.

The chain couples TRBV9 to TRBJ1-1, with 7 positions matching TRBD1. The ends lost 0 bases at V and 1 base at J; junction bases unmatched: 21. Germline assignment: CDR1 SGDLS and CDR2 YYNGEE. This CDR3 comprises 21 residues. CDR3 amino acids: CASSVGGQAGTVTYPNTEAFF. The CDR3 nucleotides are TGTGCCAGCAGCGTAGGAGGACAGGCCGGAACCGTGACATATCCGAACACTGAAGCTTTCTTT.

The rearrangement joins TRBV7-2 to TRBJ2-5; 9 nucleotides agree with TRBD2. The CDR3 has 16 residues. From germline, CDR1 is SGHTA and CDR2 FQGNSA. V lost 4 bases and J lost 0; bases outside the gene matches: 6. The CDR3 DNA sequence: TGTGCCAGCAGCTGTAAGCGGGGGGAGTACCAAGAGACCCAGTACTTC. It is translated as CASSCKRGEYQETQYF.

V gene TRBV28 combines with J gene TRBJ1-2, with D unclear. The CDR3 sequence is 20 residues long. In germline, CDR1 is MDHEN, CDR2 SYDVKM. Trimming took 2 bases from V and 1 from J, leaving 26 bases between them. The chain's CDR3 is CASSLPTQNPGGLNNYGYTF. The DNA of the CDR3 is TGTGCCAGCAGTTTACCGACTCAAAACCCAGGAGGCCTTAATAACTATGGCTACACCTTC.

J is TRBJ1-5 and V is TRBV6-5, with TRBD1 matching over 9 bases. The CDR3 is 14 residues long. CDR1 is MNHEY, CDR2 SVGAGI, per germline. V lost 6 bases, J lost 5 bases, and 5 bases stayed unmatched. For the CDR3, the DNA is TGTGCCAGCAGACCGAGGACAGGGGATCAGCCCCAGCATTTT. Protein product: CASRPRTGDQPQHF.

This clone was seen only a few times. V usage is TRBV10-3 and J usage is TRBJ2-2; maybe TRBD1 (6 bases). The CDR3 runs 15 residues. V was clipped by 0 bases and J by 6 bases, with 11 bases between them. Germline V gene lookup returns CDR1 ENHRY and CDR2 SYGVKD. CDR3: CAISESSTGPGELFF. CDR3 nucleotides: TGTGCCATCAGTGAGTCCTCGACAGGCCCCGGGGAGCTGTTTTTT.

This rearrangement joins TRBV5-4 to TRBJ1-1; no definite D call. V was shortened by 9 bases and J by 4 bases, with 10 bases between the two germline ends. CDR1 and CDR2 (germline): SGHNT, YYREEE (reference sequence). The length of the CDR3 is 11 residues. The CDR3 sequence: CATEGSTEAFF. The DNA of the CDR3 is TGTGCCACCGAGGGAAGCACTGAAGCTTTCTTT.

The genes are TRBV19 and TRBJ2-7, with 9 bases lining up with TRBD1. The CDR3 runs to 16 residues. Germline V gene lookup returns CDR1 LNHDA and CDR2 SQIVND (reference sequence). V dropped 4 bases and J dropped 4; count of bases not matched to a gene: 11. DNA of the CDR3: TGTGCCAGTAGTACTAACAGGGGGCGAGGGGGGTACGAGCAGTACTTC. Protein sequence: CASSTNRGRGGYEQYF. Supplemented by reference TRBV19 and TRBJ2-7, the full variable domain reads DGGITQSPKYLFRKEGQNVTLSCEQNLNHDAMYWYRQDPGQGLRLIYYSQIVNDFQKGDIAEGYSVSREKKESFPLTVTSAQKNPTAFYLCASSTNRGRGGYEQYFGPGTRLTVT.